The subject of this entry is one TCR beta chain. Its antigen remains unidentified. It has no much larger one-base neighbor in the sample; base qualities were not kept. The data are from a study of blood T cells in healthy people across ages (dated by TCRdb to between 2015 and 2017). Turning to the overall study: In model experiments, template switching captured roughly one uniquely barcoded TCR beta cDNA molecule for every two T cells. To avoid experimental bias, donors of different ages were distributed randomly across sequencing lanes. The study analyzed two additional independent replicas of 1 million unique cDNA reads from the same blood draw for two donors, one aged 18 to 30 and one aged 80 or older. Donors were grouped into four age groups: young (average roughly 16 years), middle-aged (about 38), aged (about 59) and long-lived (about 82). Using deep sequencing normalized with unique cDNA molecular identifiers, the study measured how TCR beta repertoire diversity changes with age.

Systemically healthy Caucasian individuals from Russia, 35 to 40 in total and aged roughly 6 to 90 years, were included as donors. Around 9.9 milliliters of peripheral blood were collected from each donor into EDTA-treated Vacutainer tubes. Ficoll-Paque density-gradient centrifugation was used to isolate PBMCs, with at least 6.5 million obtained per sample. Total RNA was extracted from PBMCs with Trizol reagent, with at least 5.5 micrograms obtained per sample. The percentages of naive CD45RAhigh/CD27high T cells were determined by flow cytometry on a PBMC aliquot from every donor. Library preparation used 5' RACE. Data came from an Illumina HiSeq 2500. A second PCR of 7 to 11 cycles was run with a J-beta primer mix and a sample-barcoded 5' primer. Each TCR beta cDNA molecule received a unique molecular identifier from a template-switch 5' adaptor carrying 12 random nucleotides. At least 2.5 million CDR3-containing paired-end reads were obtained from each sample. First-strand cDNA synthesis was performed from all RNA using the Mint cDNA synthesis kit, with priming by a TRBC-specific oligonucleotide. Following uracil-DNA glycosylase treatment, all cDNA underwent a first 18-cycle PCR with the universal primers M1SS and BC2_uni_R. In the authors' own workflow: Each sample was normalized by randomly selecting 1 million high-quality reads, each carrying a distinct molecular identifier. Instead of being binned into consensus sequences, reads with shared molecular identifiers were discarded. MiTCR, run with a Q25 quality threshold and the strictest error-elimination algorithm, handled CDR3 identification, clonotype clustering and error correction. A nonparametric unseen species model with Euler transformation was used to estimate a lower bound on total TCR beta diversity. The raw public data were reprocessed by TCRdb itself: fastp quality trimming at Q25, MiXCR clonotype calling, in-frame beta chains only. Each CDR3 protein appears once, grouped with its most common genes and DNA. What appears here as the V and J calls and clone size reflects TCRdb's work, not the paper's. Here the sample has about 1.4 million distinct CDR3 sequences; approximately 59% occur a single time. The ten largest clones represent over 5% of the sample.

Here is what the overall study found, with its caveats: The long-lived group showed more naive CD4+ T cells, fewer expanded clones and increased TCR diversity than the aged group, suggesting age selection. Because profiling used bulk unsorted PBMCs, naive and antigen-experienced compartments could not be compared conclusively. Estimates of total diversity from one million sequenced T cells were regarded as lower bounds and underestimates. Because donor CMV infection status was unknown, age-related changes in expanded clonotypes were potentially confounded. There was a strong correlation between observed TCR beta diversity and the percentage of naive T cells measured by flow cytometry. Observed TCR beta diversity per million T cells fell roughly linearly with age, and a significant reduction was already apparent by age roughly 40.

The CDR3 numbers 15 residues from cysteine through phenylalanine. Solely the CDR3 DNA is kept, with 45 bases framed from the first base. From a lookup of the germline V gene, CDR1 and CDR2 are SGHRS and YFSETQ. The germline V end is reduced by 4 bases and the J end by 5 bases; junction bases left unmatched: 8. The rearrangement combines TRBV5-1 with TRBJ1-5, and TRBD1 aligns with 8 junction nucleotides. This receptor was taken from a young man in good health. The sample comprised blood. The CDR3 is CASSETGDRHQPQHF. Here is the DNA: TGCGCCAGCAGCGAGACAGGGGACCGGCATCAGCCCCAGCATTTT.